Each of the 20 T cell receptor beta chains below was sequenced from the same sample in a study of T cell repertoires in cytomegalovirus infection. TCRdb used MiXCR to reprocess the reads, holding one entry per CDR3 protein. The data contain around 58,000 distinct CDR3 sequences, around 20% of them singletons. Antigen specificity for these receptors is unknown. The specimen comprised CD8+ T cells from cultured PBMCs, sampled from culture after CMV antigen stimulation. The source of these receptors is a human donor in good health (CMV status not recorded). Some clones in this sample may be carry-over from other donors' samples.

The chain carries TRBV11-1 and TRBJ1-2; unclear D gene. The CDR3 runs to 15 residues. The V end was cut by 2 bases, the J end by 2 bases, with 12 bases between. The germline V gene encodes CDR1 SGHAT and CDR2 FQDESV (reference sequence). The CDR3, as DNA: TGTGCCAGCAGCTTATTTGCAGGAGAGAACTATGGCTACACCTTC. Amino acid sequence: CASSLFAGENYGYTF. The variable domain in full, with the rest retrieved from reference TRBV11-1 and TRBJ1-2, is EAEVAQSPRYKITEKSQAVAFWCDPISGHATLYWYRQILGQGPELLVQFQDESVVDDSQLPKDRFSAERLKGVDSTLKIQPAELGDSAMYLCASSLFAGENYGYTFGSGTRLTVV.

With regard to this clonotype: This may come from a read error, since a much larger clone is one base off. This chain links TRBV7-3 with TRBJ2-1, with D unclear. The CDR3 spans 16 residues. CDR1 is SGHTA and CDR2 is FQGTGA in the germline V gene. The V end was cut by 1 base, the J end by 0 bases, with 10 bases between. The CDR3 DNA sequence: TGTGCCAGCAGCTTAATGGCGGCTGCCTCCTACAATGAGCAGTTCTTC. Translated, it gives CASSLMAAASYNEQFF.

This clonotype occurred a few times. The chain carries TRBV7-2 and TRBJ2-7; D may match TRBD1 or TRBD2 (6 bases each). Deletions cut 5 bases from V and 0 bases from J, with 14 bases between. The CDR3 is made up of 15 amino acids. CDR1 is SGHTA, CDR2 FQGNSA, per germline. The CDR3 DNA sequence: TGTGCCAGCAGCCGGGGGCCGACAGTCTCCTACGAGCAGTACTTC. Its translation is CASSRGPTVSYEQYF.

In its sample, this clonotype was seen a few times. J is TRBJ1-5 and V is TRBV10-3; 8 nucleotides align to TRBD1. The CDR3 extends over 18 amino acids. After removal of 0 bases from V and 4 bases from J, the junction contained 11 bases not matched to a gene. From germline, CDR1 is ENHRY and CDR2 SYGVKD. The CDR3: CAISESGTVDRANQPQHF. Here the CDR3 DNA reads TGTGCCATCAGTGAGTCCGGGACCGTGGACAGGGCTAATCAGCCCCAGCATTTT.

The chain employs TRBV7-6 and TRBJ2-7; no definite D call. CDR1 is SGHVS and CDR2 is FNYEAQ in the germline V gene. This CDR3 is built from 17 residues. Between the trimmed V and J ends, which lost 4 bases and 2 bases, there was a span of 21 bases. The CDR3 sequence is CASSSTAPADNTYEQYF. The CDR3 nucleotides read TGTGCCAGCAGCTCCACCGCCCCGGCAGATAACACCTACGAGCAGTACTTC.

This clonotype was seen only a few times. The rearrangement uses TRBV7-2 and TRBJ2-1; the match to TRBD1 covers 7 bases. Germline V gives CDR1 SGHTA, CDR2 FQGNSA. The CDR3 sequence is 15 residues long. V trimming: 5 bases; J trimming: 8 bases; junction bases outside the gene matches: 12. The CDR3 coding sequence is TGTGCCAGCAGCCCATCACAGGGGCAAGGATATGAGCAGTTCTTC. It yields the protein CASSPSQGQGYEQFF.

The chain uses TRBV7-9 and TRBJ2-7; 12 bases are shared with TRBD2. The CDR3 consists of 18 residues. Germline V gene lookup returns CDR1 SEHNR and CDR2 FQNEAQ (reference sequence). The junction had 15 bases not matched to a gene; V was cut back by 4 bases and J by 5 bases. In nucleotides, the CDR3 is TGTGCCAGCAGCTCGAGGACTAGCGGGGAGATAGGTTCTGACGAGCAGTACTTC. It translates to CASSSRTSGEIGSDEQYF.

A few counts support this clonotype. The CDR3 sequence is CASSEDNQPQHF. CDR3 bases: TGTGCCAGCAGTGAAGACAATCAGCCCCAGCATTTT. J is TRBJ1-5 and V is TRBV6-1; the D is unclear. Trimming removed 1 base from V and 3 bases from J, with 1 base in between. The CDR3 loop spans 12 amino acids. Germline values: CDR1 MNHNS, CDR2 SASEGT.

V gene TRBV7-3 combines with J gene TRBJ2-7; D might be TRBD2 (6 bases). V was trimmed by 6 bases and J by 6 bases, leaving 15 bases between them. This CDR3 is built from 13 residues. CDR1 and CDR2 from the germline V gene are SGHTA and FQGTGA. CDR3 DNA: TGTGCCAGCAGTAGTTGGGGGGAACGCGAGCAGTACTTC. It is translated as CASSSWGEREQYF.

V usage is TRBV7-8 and J usage is TRBJ2-1; either TRBD1 or TRBD2 may fit D (6 bases each). Germline CDR1 reads SGHVS; CDR2 reads FQNEAQ. The CDR3 totals 15 residues. Trimming left V 6 bases short and J 15 bases short, with 27 bases between. The CDR3 loop reads CASSPAGVQQGGPFF. Here the CDR3 DNA reads TGTGCCAGCAGTCCAGCTGGGGTCCAACAGGGAGGCCCGTTCTTC.

This clonotype was observed a handful of times. Here the CDR3 reads CASSPPTWGAGDGYTF. In DNA, the CDR3 is TGTGCCAGCAGCCCCCCGACGTGGGGCGCGGGTGATGGCTACACCTTC. This chain connects TRBV7-2 to TRBJ1-2; possible D gene TRBD1, 5 bases. V lost 5 bases and J 6 bases, leaving 22 bases between the germline ends. Germline lookup yields CDR1 SGHTA and CDR2 FQGNSA. The CDR3 extends over 16 amino acids.

This chain links TRBV6-2 or TRBV6-3 with TRBJ1-5; 9 bases fit TRBD1. Trimming cost V 5 bases and J 7 bases; bases outside gene matches: 15. CDR3 size: 17 residues. The V gene's germline CDR1 is MNHEY and CDR2 SVGEGT. This CDR3 is CASSPGQGFIARQPQHF. The DNA of the CDR3 is TGTGCCAGCAGTCCGGGACAGGGATTCATAGCAAGGCAGCCCCAGCATTTT.

The chain joins TRBV7-2 to TRBJ1-1; possible D gene TRBD1, 6 bases. Trimming took 2 bases from V and 6 from J, leaving 13 bases between them. Germline V CDR1 and CDR2: SGHTA, FQGNSA. This CDR3 has 14 amino acids. The CDR3 nucleotides read TGTGCCAGCAGCTTACATTCAGGGGACCCTGAAGCTTTCTTT. This sequence encodes CASSLHSGDPEAFF.

J is TRBJ1-2 and V is TRBV7-8; TRBD1 matches at 8 bases. The length of the CDR3 is 14 residues. Per the germline V gene, CDR1 is SGHVS and CDR2 is FQNEAQ. Germline trimming cut 1 base from V and 7 bases from J; bases unmatched to any gene: 5. The CDR3 protein is CASSLGTGLPGYTF. In nucleotides, the CDR3 is TGTGCCAGCAGCTTAGGGACAGGGTTGCCTGGCTACACCTTC.

In this sample, this clonotype turned up a few times. V and J are TRBV12-3 or TRBV12-4 and TRBJ2-3; 9 nucleotides agree with TRBD1. This CDR3 has 13 residues. V shed 6 bases and J 4 bases; nucleotides not matched to a gene: 2. CDR3 nucleotide sequence: TGTGCCAGCAGATGGACAGGGGCAGATACGCAGTATTTT. Amino acid sequence: CASRWTGADTQYF.

The chain has TRBV12-3 or TRBV12-4 and TRBJ2-1, with 10 bases matching TRBD2. The junction had 7 bases not matched to a gene; V was cut back by 3 bases and J by 8 bases. This CDR3 is 15 amino acids long. The CDR3 nucleotides are TGTGCCAGCAGTTTGTGGCTAGCGGGGGTCTATGAGCAGTTCTTC. This encodes CASSLWLAGVYEQFF.

As regards this clonotype: It is likely a read error, because the conserved phenylalanine at the end of the CDR3 is missing. In DNA, the CDR3 is TGTGCCAGCAGCCTAACCGGGACGTCTGATGGGGAGACCCAGTACTTA. Translated: CASSLTGTSDGETQYL. V and J are TRBV3-1 and TRBJ2-5; the D call may be TRBD1 or TRBD2 (5 bases each). V lost 4 bases to trimming and J lost 5 bases, with 20 bases between them. The CDR3 runs to 16 residues. CDR1 is LGHDT, CDR2 YNNKEL, per germline (reference sequence).

The chain uses TRBV7-2 and TRBJ2-3, with 10 bases identical to TRBD2. Germline CDR1 reads SGHTA; CDR2 reads FQGNSA. The CDR3 totals 15 residues. Trimming at V came to 3 bases and at J to 6 bases, leaving 6 bases not matched to a gene. Here the CDR3 reads CASSFSGRPGDTQYF. The CDR3 region has the DNA TGTGCCAGCAGCTTTAGCGGGAGGCCGGGGGATACGCAGTATTTT. Full variable domain (remainder filled in from reference TRBV7-2 and TRBJ2-3): GAGVSQSPSNKVTEKGKDVELRCDPISGHTALYWYRQSLGQGLEFLIYFQGNSAPDKSGLPSDRFSAERTGGSVSTLTIQRTQQEDSAVYLCASSFSGRPGDTQYFGPGTRLTVL.

This clonotype was detected a few times. For the CDR3, the DNA is TGTGCCAGCAGTTTAGAAGGGGAGGTTTCCAAAAACATTCAGTACTTC. Protein sequence: CASSLEGEVSKNIQYF. V and J are TRBV28 and TRBJ2-4; weak D call: TRBD2 (6 bases). Trimming took off 2 bases at V and 2 bases at J, with 13 bases between the two ends. The V gene's germline CDR1 is MDHEN and CDR2 SYDVKM. CDR3 length: 16 residues.

In its sample, this clonotype was seen a few times. This chain links TRBV7-9 with TRBJ1-2, with D maybe TRBD1 (5 bases). The germline CDR1 and CDR2 sequences are SEHNR and FQNEAQ (reference sequence). The CDR3 spans 13 residues. V lost 5 bases and J lost 6, with 13 bases in between. CDR3 sequence: CASSPGGRHGYTF. The CDR3 DNA reads as TGTGCCAGCAGCCCGGGGGGAAGGCATGGCTACACCTTC.